Listed below are T cell receptor beta chains from one sample, sequenced in a study of blood T cell repertoires in COVID-19. Profiled with immunoSEQ multiplex PCR; TCRdb holds only in-frame clones, not every one. The sample contains approximately 500,000 clones, roughly nine tenths of which appear only once. The sequenced sample was peripheral blood. The receptors shown here come from a young man with COVID-19, enrolled during active disease. Each CDR3 is given with its conserved first and last residue. D genes are given only for firm matches. A clone size is listed for some rows: how often the clone was seen (once, few, many), or a class if it is expanded.

CDR3: CASSLPRLAGNNNEQFF
DNA: TGTGCCAGCAGCTTACCGCGGCTAGCGGGAAATAACAATGAGCAGTTCTTC
D: TRBD2
J: TRBJ2-1
size: once
V: TRBV7-9
length: 17

CDR3: CATSGRRGSLYGYTF
DNA: TGTGCCACCAGCGGACGCAGGGGGTCTCTGTATGGCTACACCTTC
D: TRBD1
J: TRBJ1-2
size: NA
V: TRBV15
length: 15

CDR3: CASSELQGFSGNTIYF
DNA: TGCGCCAGCAGTGAACTACAGGGGTTCTCTGGAAACACCATATATTTT
D: TRBD1
J: TRBJ1-3
size: NA
V: TRBV10-2
length: 16

CDR3: CASSYSRGPQETQYF
DNA: TGTGCCAGCAGTTACTCGAGGGGGCCCCAAGAGACCCAGTACTTC
D: TRBD1
J: TRBJ2-5
size: NA
V: TRBV6-5
length: 15

CDR3: CASSQDGGGGGTDTQYF
DNA: TGCGCCAGCAGCCAAGATGGGGGCGGGGGGGGCACAGATACGCAGTATTTT
D: TRBD2
J: TRBJ2-3
size: NA
V: TRBV4-1
length: 17

CDR3: CAWSGRSPYNEQFF
DNA: TGTGCCTGGAGTGGGCGGAGCCCCTACAATGAGCAGTTCTTC
D: NA
J: TRBJ2-1
size: NA
V: TRBV30
length: 14

CDR3: CASSSVRSRTGSEAFF
DNA: TGTGCCAGCAGTTCCGTGCGCTCTAGGACAGGGTCTGAAGCTTTCTTT
D: TRBD1
J: TRBJ1-1
size: NA
V: TRBV27
length: 16

CDR3: CASRGLAGYNEQFF
DNA: TGCGCCAGCAGGGGCCTAGCGGGGTACAATGAGCAGTTCTTC
D: TRBD2
J: TRBJ2-1
size: NA
V: TRBV10-1
length: 14

CDR3: CASSESLSNQPQHF
DNA: TGTGCCAGCAGTGAGAGCCTTAGCAATCAGCCCCAGCATTTT
D: NA
J: TRBJ1-5
size: NA
V: TRBV2
length: 14

CDR3: CASSIRGDRGATDTQYF
DNA: TGTGCCAGTAGTATACGGGGGGACAGGGGGGCCACAGATACGCAGTATTTT
D: TRBD1
J: TRBJ2-3
size: once
V: TRBV19
length: 17

CDR3: CATRTANTDTQYF
DNA: TGTGCCACCAGGACAGCTAACACAGATACGCAGTATTTT
D: NA
J: TRBJ2-3
size: NA
V: TRBV15
length: 13

CDR3: CASSLAGTARNTIYF
DNA: TGTGCCAGCAGCTTGGCCGGGACAGCTAGAAACACCATATATTTT
D: TRBD1
J: TRBJ1-3
size: NA
V: TRBV5-8
length: 15

CDR3: CASSAQGTVQPQHF
DNA: TGTGCCAGCAGTGCTCAAGGGACAGTTCAGCCCCAGCATTTT
D: TRBD1
J: TRBJ1-5
size: NA
V: TRBV2
length: 14

CDR3: CASSQSTGFQETQYF
DNA: TGTGCCAGCAGCCAGTCGACAGGATTCCAAGAGACCCAGTACTTC
D: NA
J: TRBJ2-5
size: NA
V: TRBV3-1/TRBV3-2
length: 15

CDR3: CASGSGGTDTQYF
DNA: TGTGCCAGCGGTTCCGGAGGCACAGATACGCAGTATTTT
D: NA
J: TRBJ2-3
size: NA
V: TRBV6-2/TRBV6-3
length: 13

CDR3: CASSSLRLAGGHEQFF
DNA: TGTGCCAGCAGTTCCCTCCGGCTAGCGGGGGGGCATGAGCAGTTCTTC
D: TRBD2
J: TRBJ2-1
size: NA
V: TRBV27
length: 16

CDR3: CASRRNTEAFF
DNA: TGTGCCAGCAGGAGAAACACTGAAGCTTTCTTT
D: NA
J: TRBJ1-1
size: NA
V: TRBV2
length: 11

CDR3: CSASRGGGLGTEAFF
DNA: TGCAGTGCTAGTCGGGGGGGAGGCTTAGGGACTGAAGCTTTCTTT
D: NA
J: TRBJ1-1
size: NA
V: TRBV20-1
length: 15

CDR3: CSVEPGQRNTEAFF
DNA: TGCAGCGTTGAGCCCGGACAGAGGAACACTGAAGCTTTCTTT
D: NA
J: TRBJ1-1
size: NA
V: TRBV29-1
length: 14

CDR3: CASSLSLGGRKNIQYF
DNA: TGTGCCAGCAGCCTTTCACTGGGCGGGAGAAAAAACATTCAGTACTTC
D: TRBD2
J: TRBJ2-4
size: NA
V: TRBV7-9
length: 16

CDR3: CASSLGTGTGFYEQYF
DNA: TGTGCCAGCAGCTTGGGCACCGGGACAGGGTTCTACGAGCAGTACTTC
D: TRBD1
J: TRBJ2-7
size: once
V: TRBV5-4
length: 16

CDR3: CASSSPYRDGYTF
DNA: TGTGCCAGCAGCTCCCCGTACAGGGATGGCTACACCTTC
D: NA
J: TRBJ1-2
size: NA
V: TRBV7-2
length: 13

CDR3: CASSVETGQGETQYF
DNA: TGTGCCAGCAGCGTAGAGACAGGCCAAGGGGAGACCCAGTACTTC
D: NA
J: TRBJ2-5
size: once
V: TRBV9
length: 15

CDR3: CASRRGRVGNTEAFF
DNA: TGTGCCAGTAGACGAGGGCGGGTGGGGAACACTGAAGCTTTCTTT
D: NA
J: TRBJ1-1
size: once
V: TRBV19
length: 15

CDR3: CASSFREDYGYTF
DNA: TGTGCCAGCAGCTTCAGGGAGGACTATGGCTACACCTTC
D: NA
J: TRBJ1-2
size: NA
V: TRBV7-9
length: 13

CDR3: CASSQVGSYEKLFF
DNA: TGCGCCAGCAGCCAAGTAGGGAGTTATGAAAAACTGTTTTTT
D: NA
J: TRBJ1-4
size: NA
V: TRBV4-1
length: 14

CDR3: CASSMGQSSYNEQFF
DNA: TGTGCCAGTAGTATGGGCCAGTCCTCCTACAATGAGCAGTTCTTC
D: NA
J: TRBJ2-1
size: NA
V: TRBV19
length: 15